Following are 18 T cell receptor beta chains from one sample sequenced in a study of blood T cell repertoires in COVID-19. The assay was immunoSEQ multiplex PCR, and TCRdb's table has in-frame clones only and misses some. This sample carries 410,000 or so clones, approximately 90% of them seen once, and the ten largest clones take 1.5% to 1.7%. The sequencing input was peripheral blood. The receptors were sampled from a woman aged 40 to 50 with COVID-19, enrolled during active disease.

The chain joins TRBV28 to TRBJ2-5, with a tentative D call TRBD2 (5 bases). The germline CDR1 and CDR2 sequences are MDHEN and SYDVKM. The length of the CDR3 is 12 residues. Trimming took off 6 bases at V and 5 bases at J, with 10 bases between the two ends. In nucleotides, the CDR3 is TGTGCCAGCAGGGGTTCGGGGGAGACCCAGTACTTC. Residues: CASRGSGETQYF. Supplemented by reference TRBV28 and TRBJ2-5, the full variable domain reads DVKVTQSSRYLVKRTGEKVFLECVQDMDHENMFWYRQDPGLGLRLIYFSYDVKMKEKGDIPEGYSVSREKKERFSLILESASTNQTSMYLCASRGSGETQYFGPGTRLLVL.

V usage is TRBV28 and J usage is TRBJ1-1; unclear D gene. The CDR3 has 14 amino acids. V lost 4 bases, J lost 1 base, and 10 bases lay in between. Germline loops: CDR1 MDHEN, CDR2 SYDVKM. The CDR3 protein is CASSWVQRNTEAFF. DNA of the CDR3: TGTGCCAGCAGTTGGGTACAGAGGAACACTGAAGCTTTCTTT.

The gene calls are TRBV15 and TRBJ2-4, with 7 bases lining up with TRBD2. CDR3 length equals 16 residues. V shed 3 bases and J 1 base; nucleotides not matched to a gene: 6. The germline V gene encodes CDR1 LNHNV and CDR2 YYDKDF (reference sequence). The CDR3 region is CATSSGGGKAKNIQYF. The CDR3 coding sequence is TGTGCCACCAGCAGTGGGGGGGGGAAGGCCAAAAACATTCAGTACTTC.

J is TRBJ1-5 and V is TRBV5-5; D is possibly TRBD1 (6 bases). The CDR3 extends over 16 amino acids. Trimming cost V 4 bases and J 3 bases, with 17 bases left between them. From germline, CDR1 is SGHKS and CDR2 YYEKEE (reference sequence). The CDR3 DNA follows: TGTGCCAGCAGCCCAGACCCCCACAGGGCCAATCAGCCCCAGCATTTT. Encoded protein: CASSPDPHRANQPQHF.

In DNA, the CDR3 is TGCGCCAGCAGTCAATCTCAGGGATCACCCCTCCACTTT. This sequence encodes CASSQSQGSPLHF. The V gene is TRBV23-1, the J gene TRBJ1-6; tentatively, D is TRBD1 (5 bases). TRBV23-1 is sorted into the ORF group, with uncertain function. The CDR3 is 13 residues long. Trimming cost V 0 bases and J 10 bases, with 7 bases left between them.

This clone was detected a few times. CDR3 residues: CASSWGQGNEQYF. DNA for the CDR3: TGTGCCAGCAGTTGGGGACAGGGTAACGAGCAGTACTTC. The V and J genes are TRBV6-6 and TRBJ2-7, with TRBD1 matching over 9 bases. This CDR3 spans 13 amino acids. V shed 4 bases and J 5 bases; nucleotides not matched to a gene: 3. Germline CDR1 MNHNY, CDR2 SVGAGI (reference sequence).

The chain links TRBV6-5 to TRBJ1-6, with 7 bases matching TRBD1. CDR3 length equals 15 residues. J lost 7 bases, V lost 5 bases, and 8 bases had no gene match. Germline V gene lookup returns CDR1 MNHEY and CDR2 SVGAGI. CDR3 nucleotide sequence: TGTGCCAGCAGTATAGACAGGGCCGGAAATTCACCCCTCCACTTT. Translated: CASSIDRAGNSPLHF.

The chain has TRBV6-1 and TRBJ2-1; D call uncertain. V lost 2 bases and J 5 bases, leaving 13 bases between the germline ends. Germline values: CDR1 MNHNS, CDR2 SASEGT. The CDR3 sequence is 15 residues long. The DNA for the CDR3 is TGTGCCAGCAGTGAAATTGATGCGGTTAACAATGAGCAGTTCTTC. This codes for CASSEIDAVNNEQFF.

This chain joins TRBV2 and TRBJ2-7; weak D call: TRBD1 (6 bases). CDR1 is SNHLY and CDR2 is FYNNEI in the germline V gene. There are 14 residues in the CDR3. V lost 5 bases and J lost 3, with 14 bases in between. The CDR3 here is CASSIYGQNYEQYF. The CDR3 DNA reads as TGTGCCAGCAGTATTTATGGACAGAACTACGAGCAGTACTTC.

The chain couples TRBV6-2 or TRBV6-3 to TRBJ1-4; the match to TRBD1 covers 7 bases. The CDR3 is 16 residues long. V shed 2 bases, J shed 8 bases, and the junction held 11 bases outside the gene matches. From germline, CDR1 is MNHEY and CDR2 SVGEGT. The CDR3 protein is CASSYVLQGRDEKLFF. DNA for the CDR3: TGTGCCAGCAGTTACGTCTTACAGGGGAGAGACGAAAAACTGTTTTTT.

The chain joins TRBV30 to TRBJ2-5; unclear D gene. V shed 3 bases and J shed 2 bases, with 4 bases lying between them. This CDR3 contains 11 residues. CDR1 is GTSNPN and CDR2 is SVGIG in the germline V gene (reference sequence). CDR3 in amino acids: CAWSRQETQYF. CDR3 DNA sequence: TGTGCCTGGAGCAGGCAAGAGACCCAGTACTTC. Full variable domain (remainder filled in from reference TRBV30 and TRBJ2-5): SQTIHQWPATLVQPVGSPLSLECTVEGTSNPNLYWYRQAAGRGLQLLFYSVGIGQISSEVPQNLSASRPQDRQFILSSKKLLLSDSGFYLCAWSRQETQYFGPGTRLLVL.

This chain links TRBV9 with TRBJ1-1, with 10 bases lining up with TRBD1. There are 16 residues in the CDR3. The germline CDR1 and CDR2 sequences are SGDLS and YYNGEE. V gave up 6 bases and J gave up 6 bases; unmatched junction bases: 14. CDR3 DNA sequence: TGTGCCAGCACCCTAGACGACAGGGGGCGCAAGCCTGAAGCTTTCTTT. Encoded protein: CASTLDDRGRKPEAFF.

The chain couples TRBV6-5 to TRBJ2-1; 8 bases map to TRBD2. The trim removed 8 bases at V and 6 bases at J, leaving 12 bases unmatched. The germline V gene encodes CDR1 MNHEY and CDR2 SVGAGI. CDR3 length equals 15 residues. As DNA, the CDR3 is TGTGCCAGCGGGAAACCGGGACTAGAGGGCAATGAGCAGTTCTTC. The encoded protein is CASGKPGLEGNEQFF.

The chain joins TRBV2 to TRBJ1-1; D is undetermined. V was cut by 7 bases and J by 0 bases, with 12 bases left in between. Germline V gene data show CDR1 as SNHLY and CDR2 as FYNNEI. The CDR3 consists of 14 residues. Here the CDR3 reads CASTLGGLNTEAFF. The CDR3 DNA is TGTGCCAGCACCCTTGGAGGGCTGAACACTGAAGCTTTCTTT.

The V and J genes are TRBV27 and TRBJ1-5; TRBD1 aligns across 8 bases. Germline assignment: CDR1 MNHEY and CDR2 SMNVEV (reference sequence). The CDR3 runs 14 residues. V shed 6 bases and J 4 bases; nucleotides not matched to a gene: 5. The CDR3 reads CASRSRQGNQPQHF. The DNA for the CDR3 is TGTGCCAGCAGGTCCCGACAGGGGAATCAGCCCCAGCATTTT.

The DNA for the CDR3 is TGTGCCAGCAGTTACTCAGGGACCCTGGGGAGGGCCAAAAACATTCAGTACTTC. Its translation: CASSYSGTLGRAKNIQYF. The genes are TRBV27 and TRBJ2-4; D might be TRBD2 (6 bases). Germline values: CDR1 MNHEY, CDR2 SMNVEV (reference sequence). V was clipped by 4 bases and J by 1 base, with 20 bases between them. The CDR3 covers 18 residues.

V usage is TRBV6-5 and J usage is TRBJ2-1, with 11 positions matching TRBD2. CDR1 and CDR2 from the germline V gene are MNHEY and SVGAGI. The CDR3 length is 15 residues. After removal of 5 bases from V and 6 bases from J, the junction contained 6 bases not matched to a gene. The CDR3 loop is CASSLAGGPVNEQFF. CDR3 in DNA: TGTGCCAGCAGTCTAGCGGGGGGCCCGGTCAATGAGCAGTTCTTC.

This chain links TRBV30 with TRBJ2-2; possible D gene TRBD2, 6 bases. The V gene's germline CDR1 is GTSNPN and CDR2 SVGIG (reference sequence). CDR3 size: 13 residues. Trimming took 1 base from V and 3 from J, leaving 6 bases between them. Here the CDR3 reads CAWSGDYTGELFF. The CDR3 bases are TGTGCCTGGAGTGGGGACTACACCGGGGAGCTGTTTTTT. The full variable domain, rest sourced from reference TRBV30 and TRBJ2-2, is SQTIHQWPATLVQPVGSPLSLECTVEGTSNPNLYWYRQAAGRGLQLLFYSVGIGQISSEVPQNLSASRPQDRQFILSSKKLLLSDSGFYLCAWSGDYTGELFFGEGSRLTVL.